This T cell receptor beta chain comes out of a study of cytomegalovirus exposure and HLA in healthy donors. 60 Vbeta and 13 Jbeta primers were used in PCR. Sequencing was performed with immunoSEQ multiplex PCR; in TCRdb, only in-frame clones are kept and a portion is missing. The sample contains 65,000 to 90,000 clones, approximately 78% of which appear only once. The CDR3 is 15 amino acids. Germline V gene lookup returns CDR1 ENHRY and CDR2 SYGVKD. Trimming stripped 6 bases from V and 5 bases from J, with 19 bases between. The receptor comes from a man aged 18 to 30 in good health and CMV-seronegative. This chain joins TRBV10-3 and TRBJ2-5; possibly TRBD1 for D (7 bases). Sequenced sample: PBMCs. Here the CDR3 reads CAIRPRQGGDETQYF. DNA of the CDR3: TGTGCCATCAGACCTAGACAGGGAGGAGACGAGACCCAGTACTTC.